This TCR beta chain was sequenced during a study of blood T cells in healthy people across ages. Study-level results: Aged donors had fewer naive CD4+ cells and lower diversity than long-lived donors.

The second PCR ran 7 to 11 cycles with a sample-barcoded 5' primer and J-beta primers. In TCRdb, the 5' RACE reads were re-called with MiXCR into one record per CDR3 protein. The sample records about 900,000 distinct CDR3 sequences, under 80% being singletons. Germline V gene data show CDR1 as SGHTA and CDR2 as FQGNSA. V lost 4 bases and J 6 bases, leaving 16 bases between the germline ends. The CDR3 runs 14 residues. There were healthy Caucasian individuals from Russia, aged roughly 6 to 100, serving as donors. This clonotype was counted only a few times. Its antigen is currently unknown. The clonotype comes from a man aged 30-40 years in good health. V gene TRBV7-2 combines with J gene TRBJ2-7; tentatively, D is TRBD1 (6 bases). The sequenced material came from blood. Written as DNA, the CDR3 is TGTGCCAGCAGCTCCAAGGGGGTCCGGGGCGAGCAGTACTTC. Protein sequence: CASSSKGVRGEQYF.